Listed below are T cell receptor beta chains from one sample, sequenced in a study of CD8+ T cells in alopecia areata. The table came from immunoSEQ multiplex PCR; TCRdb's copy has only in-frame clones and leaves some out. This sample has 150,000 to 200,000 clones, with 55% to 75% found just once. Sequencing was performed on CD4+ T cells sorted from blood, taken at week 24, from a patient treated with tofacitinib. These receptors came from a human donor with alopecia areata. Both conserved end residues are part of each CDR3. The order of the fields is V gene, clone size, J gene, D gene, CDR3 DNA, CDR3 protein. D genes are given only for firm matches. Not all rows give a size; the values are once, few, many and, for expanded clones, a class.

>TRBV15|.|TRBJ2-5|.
TGTGCCACCAGCCATACAAGGGGGGCTGGAGTAACCCAAGAGACCCAGTACTTC
CATSHTRGAGVTQETQYF
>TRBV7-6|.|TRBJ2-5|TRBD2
TGTGCCAGCAGCTCCGAACTAGCGGGGGGGCAGGAAGAGACCCAGTACTTC
CASSSELAGGQEETQYF
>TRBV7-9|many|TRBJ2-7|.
TGTGCCAGCAGCTTTAGTTTGTACGAGCAGTACTTC
CASSFSLYEQYF
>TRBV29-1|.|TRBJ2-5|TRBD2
TGCAGCGCGGGAGGCCGGCCAGAGACCCAGTACTTC
CSAGGRPETQYF
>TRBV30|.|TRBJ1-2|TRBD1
TGTGCCTGGAACCGGGACAGGGGGCAAGGTGGCTACACCTTC
CAWNRDRGQGGYTF
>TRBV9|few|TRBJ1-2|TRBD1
TGTGCCAGCAGCTCCGGACAGGGCGAAGACTATGGCTACACCTTC
CASSSGQGEDYGYTF
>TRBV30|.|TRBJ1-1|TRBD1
TGTGCCTGGAGGAGAGACAGGGGATACACTGAAGCTTTCTTT
CAWRRDRGYTEAFF
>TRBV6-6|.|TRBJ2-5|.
TGTGCCAGCAGGTGGGGGGAAGAGACCCAGTACTTC
CASRWGEETQYF
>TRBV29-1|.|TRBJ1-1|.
TGCAGCGTTGCAGCAGGGCAGAGCTTGAACACTGAAGCTTTCTTT
CSVAAGQSLNTEAFF
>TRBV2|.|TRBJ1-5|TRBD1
TGTGCCAGCGACAGGGTCGGTCAGCCCCAGCATTTT
CASDRVGQPQHF
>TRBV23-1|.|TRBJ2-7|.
TGCGCCAGCAGTCAATCGAGGTGTGGGCGGTGCTCCTACGAGCAGTACTTC
CASSQSRCGRCSYEQYF
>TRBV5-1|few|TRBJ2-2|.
TGCGCCAGCTCCACAAACACCGGGGAGCTGTTTTTT
CASSTNTGELFF
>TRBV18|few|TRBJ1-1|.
TGTGCCAGCTCACCAGTTGGAGGAGTGAACACTGAAGCTTTCTTT
CASSPVGGVNTEAFF
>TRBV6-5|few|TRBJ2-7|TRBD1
TGTGCCAGCAGTTACGGGACAGCTACTACGTGGCAGTACTTC
CASSYGTATTWQYF
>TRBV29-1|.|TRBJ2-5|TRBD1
TGCAGCGCTTACCTGGGACAGGGGAGGACCCAGTACTTC
CSAYLGQGRTQYF
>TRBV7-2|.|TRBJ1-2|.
TGTGCCAGCAGCTTGAGCGGGAGGACGAGAGGCTACACCTTC
CASSLSGRTRGYTF
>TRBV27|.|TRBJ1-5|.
.
CASSTSPGGSNQPQHF
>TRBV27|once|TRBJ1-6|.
TGTGCCAGCAGTTTAGTTACAGGGAGAAATTCACCCCTCCACTTT
CASSLVTGRNSPLHF
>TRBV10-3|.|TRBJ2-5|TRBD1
TGTGCCATCAGTGAGCCAGGGACAGGGCCAGAGACCCAGTACTTC
CAISEPGTGPETQYF
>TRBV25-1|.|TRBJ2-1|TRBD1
TGTGCCAGCAGTGGGGGGACAGGGGCCTACAATGAGCAGTTCTTC
CASSGGTGAYNEQFF
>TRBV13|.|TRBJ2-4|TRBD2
TGTGCCAGCAGCTTAGGAACGGGAGGGAGAAACATTCAGTACTTC
CASSLGTGGRNIQYF
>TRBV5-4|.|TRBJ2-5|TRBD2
TGTGCCAGCAGCTTGGCCGGGGGGAGGGAGACCCAGTACTTC
CASSLAGGRETQYF
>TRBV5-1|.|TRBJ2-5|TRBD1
TGCGCCAGCAGCCCACAGGGGGAAGAGACCCAGTACTTC
CASSPQGEETQYF
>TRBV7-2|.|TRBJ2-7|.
TGTGCCAGCAGCTTAGATCGGGGGGCTACCTACGAGCAGTACTTC
CASSLDRGATYEQYF
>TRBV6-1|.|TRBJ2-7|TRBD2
TGTGCCAGCAGCATCGAGCGGGGGTACGAGCAGTACTTC
CASSIERGYEQYF
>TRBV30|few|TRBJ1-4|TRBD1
TGTGCCTGGAACCCCGGGGGACAGGGGGAAAAACTGTTTTTT
CAWNPGGQGEKLFF
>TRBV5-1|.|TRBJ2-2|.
TGCGCCAGCAGCTTGGCTGGACAGAACACCGGGGAGCTGTTTTTT
CASSLAGQNTGELFF
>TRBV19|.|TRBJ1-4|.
TGTGCCAGTAGTACCGACCAGGGCACGGGGGAAAAACTGTTTTTT
CASSTDQGTGEKLFF
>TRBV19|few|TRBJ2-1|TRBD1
TGTGCCAGTAGTGGTGGGGACAGGTACAATGAGCAGTTCTTC
CASSGGDRYNEQFF
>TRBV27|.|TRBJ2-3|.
TGTGCCAGCAGTTCCACCCCCGGGGATACGCAGTATTTT
CASSSTPGDTQYF
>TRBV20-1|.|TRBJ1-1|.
TGCAGTGCTATATTGGACACTGAAGCTTTCTTT
CSAILDTEAFF
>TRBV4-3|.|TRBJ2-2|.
TGCGCCAGCAGCCAAGATATAGAAGCGAACACCGGGGAGCTGTTTTTT
CASSQDIEANTGELFF
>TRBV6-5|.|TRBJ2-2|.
TGTGCCAGCAAAGGTGGAAACACCGGGGAGCTGTTTTTT
CASKGGNTGELFF
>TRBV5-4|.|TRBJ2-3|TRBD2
TGTGCCAGCAGCTCCACCCTGGGACTAGCGGGAGCAAAAGATACGCAGTATTTT
CASSSTLGLAGAKDTQYF
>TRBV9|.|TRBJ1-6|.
TGTGCCAGCAGCGTAGCCGGGAGGGATTCACCCCTCCACTTT
CASSVAGRDSPLHF
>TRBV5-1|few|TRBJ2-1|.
TGCGCCAGCAGCTTGGTACCCAATGAGCAGTTCTTC
CASSLVPNEQFF
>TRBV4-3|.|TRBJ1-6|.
TGCGCCAGCAACCAGGGGATTCAGCGCGACTCACCCCTCCACTTT
CASNQGIQRDSPLHF
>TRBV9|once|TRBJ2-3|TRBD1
TGTGCCAGCAGCGCCCCGACAGGGATCACAGATACGCAGTATTTT
CASSAPTGITDTQYF
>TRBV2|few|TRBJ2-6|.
TGTGCCAGCAGTGACGACAGGGGGGCCAACGTCCTGACTTTC
CASSDDRGANVLTF
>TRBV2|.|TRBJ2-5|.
TGTGCCAGCGAGGCAGGGGAGATGGAGACCCAGTACTTC
CASEAGEMETQYF
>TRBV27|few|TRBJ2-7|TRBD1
TGTGCCAGCAGGCCCAACAGGGGGCTTTCCTACGAGCAGTACTTC
CASRPNRGLSYEQYF
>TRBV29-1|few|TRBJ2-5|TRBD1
TGCAGCGTTGGGTCTACAGGGGTGAAGTACTTC
CSVGSTGVKYF
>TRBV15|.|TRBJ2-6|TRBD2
TGTGCCACCCGCTCGTTCGGGGGGGCCCCCAACTCTGGGGCCAACGTCCTGACTTTC
CATRSFGGAPNSGANVLTF
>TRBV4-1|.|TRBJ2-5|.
TGCGCCAGCAGCCCAGGGGATTCCGACCAAGAGACCCAGTACTTC
CASSPGDSDQETQYF
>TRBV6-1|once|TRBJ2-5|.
TGTGCCAGCAGTGAAGTCTGGGGGGCAGAGACCCAGTACTTC
CASSEVWGAETQYF
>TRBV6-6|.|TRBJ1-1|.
TGTGCCAGCAGTTCAGGGGACACTGAAGCTTTCTTT
CASSSGDTEAFF
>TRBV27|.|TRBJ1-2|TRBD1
TGTGCCAGCAGACAGGGGGCTCGGCTCCATGGCTACACCTTC
CASRQGARLHGYTF
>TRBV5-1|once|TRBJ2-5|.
TGCGCCAGCAGTAGTCAGGGGGGTCAAGAGACCCAGTACTTC
CASSSQGGQETQYF
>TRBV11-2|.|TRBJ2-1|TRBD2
TGTGCCAGCAGCTCGCGAGCGGGAGACTACAATGAGCAGTTCTTC
CASSSRAGDYNEQFF
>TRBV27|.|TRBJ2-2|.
TGTGCCAGCAGTTTGGGAGAGGGGCTCGGCGGCACCGGGGAGCTGTTTTTT
CASSLGEGLGGTGELFF
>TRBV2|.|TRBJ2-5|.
TGTGCCAGCACAAGGGGATGGGAGACCCAGTACTTC
CASTRGWETQYF
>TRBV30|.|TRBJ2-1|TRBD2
TGTGCCTGGAGTGTACGAATCGGGAGCGGGGATGAGCAGTTCTTC
CAWSVRIGSGDEQFF
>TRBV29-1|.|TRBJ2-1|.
TGCAGCGTTGAAGGGTGGGCTAGAGGTGGAGATGAGCAGTTCTTC
CSVEGWARGGDEQFF
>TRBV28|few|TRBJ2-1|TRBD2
TGTGCCAGCAGTTCAACGGGACTAGCGGGTTACAATGAGCAGTTCTTC
CASSSTGLAGYNEQFF
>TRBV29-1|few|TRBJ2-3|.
TGCAGCGTTGCCATCTTAGCAGCTGGAGGAGATACGCAGTATTTT
CSVAILAAGGDTQYF